The rows below give T cell receptor beta chains drawn from one sample of a study of T cell changes during pregnancy in multiple sclerosis. The table came from immunoSEQ multiplex PCR; TCRdb's copy has only in-frame clones and leaves some out. In the table there are about 75,000 clones, 90% to 95% of which are singletons. This specimen consisted of CD4+ T cells from peripheral blood mononuclear cells, obtained after pregnancy. Source of these receptors: a female donor with multiple sclerosis, enrolled in a pregnancy study. The CDR3 runs from the conserved cysteine through the conserved F or W. The D gene is left open where the match is weak. Size is stated for part of the rows, as once, few or many counts, or as a class when the clone is expanded.

J	V	size	D	CDR3	DNA
TRBJ2-5	TRBV6-7	-	-	CASSYGRGKETQYF	TGTGCCAGCAGTTACGGGCGCGGGAAAGAGACCCAGTACTTC
TRBJ2-5	TRBV9	-	TRBD2	CASSAGLIKETQYF	TGTGCCAGCAGCGCGGGACTAATTAAAGAGACCCAGTACTTC
TRBJ1-2	TRBV27	-	TRBD1	CASSSKGAGYGYTF	TGTGCCAGCAGCTCTAAGGGGGCAGGGTATGGCTACACCTTC
TRBJ1-2	TRBV27	once	-	CASSLSAGYGYTF	TGTGCCAGCAGTTTATCGGCAGGGTATGGCTACACCTTC
TRBJ2-3	TRBV28	-	-	CASSSPGVDTQYF	TGTGCCAGCAGTTCCCCCGGAGTCGATACGCAGTATTTT
TRBJ2-1	TRBV6-5	-	-	CASSPRLVFDEQFF	TGTGCCAGCAGCCCTAGACTAGTGTTCGATGAGCAGTTCTTC
TRBJ1-2	TRBV7-2	-	-	CASSLGAHTYTF	TGTGCCAGCAGCTTAGGGGCTCATACTTACACCTTC
TRBJ1-1	TRBV28	-	-	CASSLQVLDTEAFF	TGTGCCAGCAGCCTACAGGTTTTGGACACTGAAGCTTTCTTT
TRBJ2-3	TRBV10-3	once	TRBD2	CAISELGGSGTDTQYF	TGTGCCATCAGTGAATTAGGCGGGAGTGGGACAGATACGCAGTATTTT
TRBJ2-1	TRBV19	once	-	CASRPRGRELNEQFF	TGTGCCAGTAGGCCCCGGGGGCGGGAGCTCAATGAGCAGTTCTTC
TRBJ2-7	TRBV28	-	TRBD1	CASSSNGQGAYEQYF	TGTGCCAGCAGTTCCAACGGACAGGGAGCCTACGAGCAGTACTTC
TRBJ1-2	TRBV7-2	-	-	CASSLEGGRGYGYTF	TGTGCCAGCAGCTTAGAAGGCGGTAGGGGGTATGGCTACACCTTC
TRBJ2-7	TRBV27	-	TRBD2	CASSLSMTSGYEQYF	TGTGCCAGCAGTTTATCGATGACTAGCGGCTACGAGCAGTACTTC
TRBJ2-7	TRBV18	-	TRBD2	CASSPGLGSFEQYF	TGTGCCAGCTCACCGGGACTAGGTTCCTTCGAGCAGTACTTC
TRBJ1-1	TRBV6-6	-	-	CASSYHRQGIGTEAFF	TGTGCCAGCAGTTACCACCGTCAGGGGATAGGGACTGAAGCTTTCTTT
TRBJ2-1	TRBV20-1	-	-	CSASEASEQFF	TGCAGTGCTAGCGAGGCCTCTGAGCAGTTCTTC
TRBJ1-5	TRBV19	-	-	CASSMGRAGNQPQHF	TGTGCCAGTAGTATGGGCAGGGCGGGCAATCAGCCCCAGCATTTT
TRBJ2-7	TRBV29-1	-	-	CSVAQGPMSEQYF	TGCAGCGTTGCGCAGGGCCCTATGAGCGAGCAGTACTTC
TRBJ2-1	TRBV5-6	-	TRBD2	CASSPPGLAGLEQFF	TGTGCCAGCAGCCCCCCTGGACTAGCGGGCCTTGAGCAGTTCTTC
TRBJ2-5	TRBV6-5	-	TRBD1	CASSYSGTGTQETQYF	TGTGCCAGCAGTTACTCGGGGACAGGGACCCAAGAGACCCAGTACTTC
TRBJ2-7	TRBV29-1	-	TRBD1	CSATGGQGASYEQYF	TGCAGCGCCACCGGAGGACAGGGGGCGTCCTACGAGCAGTACTTC
TRBJ2-7	TRBV2	once	TRBD1	CASSLDRGLLRYEQYF	TGTGCCAGCAGCCTGGACAGGGGGCTTCTTCGCTACGAGCAGTACTTC
TRBJ1-1	TRBV20-1	-	-	CSASRSEAFF	TGCAGTGCCTCCCGGTCTGAAGCTTTCTTT
TRBJ1-4	TRBV7-2	-	TRBD1	CASSLRGQGNEKLFF	TGTGCCAGCAGCTTAAGGGGACAGGGGAATGAAAAACTGTTTTTT
TRBJ1-1	TRBV7-9	-	TRBD1	CASSAGTGGIAFF	TGTGCCAGCAGCGCCGGGACAGGGGGAATCGCTTTCTTT
TRBJ1-2	TRBV15	-	-	CATSRPTEHGYTF	TGTGCCACCAGCAGACCCACAGAGCACGGCTACACCTTC
TRBJ2-1	TRBV29-1	once	-	CSVVRGGSLTYNEQFF	TGCAGCGTTGTAAGGGGCGGCTCCCTGACCTACAATGAGCAGTTCTTC
TRBJ1-1	TRBV6-5	-	-	CASSHGGGSTEAFF	TGTGCCAGCAGCCACGGGGGTGGGAGCACTGAAGCTTTCTTT
TRBJ2-3	TRBV5-1	-	-	CASSLYRADTQYF	TGCGCCAGCAGCTTGTACAGGGCAGATACGCAGTATTTT
TRBJ1-5	TRBV6-1	-	-	CASSASGTGRNQPQHF	TGTGCCAGCAGTGCCTCCGGCACCGGGAGAAATCAGCCCCAGCATTTT
TRBJ2-3	TRBV19	-	-	CASSIRRGDTQYF	TGTGCCAGTAGTATTAGGCGGGGCGATACGCAGTATTTT
TRBJ1-5	TRBV28	-	-	CASSPQGNQPQHF	TGTGCCAGCAGTCCCCAGGGGAATCAGCCTCAGCATTTT
TRBJ2-3	TRBV30	-	-	CAWSLGGDTQYF	TGTGCCTGGAGTTTAGGGGGAGATACGCAGTATTTT
TRBJ1-2	TRBV5-1	-	TRBD1	CASRPDRDYGYTF	TGCGCCAGCAGACCCGACAGGGACTATGGCTACACCTTC
TRBJ2-5	TRBV25-1	-	TRBD2	CASRGAGGRETQYF	TGTGCCAGCAGAGGAGCGGGAGGCCGAGAGACCCAGTACTTC
TRBJ2-1	TRBV7-2	-	-	CASRRDMSSYNEQFF	TGTGCCAGCAGGAGGGACATGAGCTCCTACAATGAGCAGTTCTTC
TRBJ2-2	TRBV5-1	-	-	CASSLRQTGGTGELFF	TGCGCCAGCAGCTTGCGACAGACCGGAGGGACCGGGGAGCTGTTTTTT
TRBJ2-7	TRBV10-1	-	-	CASTGRGYEQYF	TGCGCCAGCACTGGTAGGGGCTACGAGCAGTACTTC
TRBJ1-2	TRBV7-3	-	-	CASSEGGGRNYGYTF	TGTGCCAGCAGCGAGGGGGGGGGCCGTAACTATGGCTACACCTTC
TRBJ1-1	TRBV30	-	TRBD1	CAWSVDRVTEAFF	TGTGCCTGGAGTGTTGACAGGGTCACTGAAGCTTTCTTT
TRBJ2-1	TRBV5-1	-	-	CASSLGRHLQFF	TGCGCCAGCAGCTTAGGGAGGCATCTGCAGTTCTTC
TRBJ2-3	TRBV7-6	-	-	CASSLFRGDTQYF	TGTGCCAGCAGCCTCTTCAGGGGAGATACGCAGTATTTT
TRBJ2-1	TRBV27	-	TRBD2	CASSSRTSGRRNEQFF	TGTGCCAGCAGTTCCCGGACTAGCGGGAGGAGGAATGAGCAGTTCTTC
TRBJ2-1	TRBV28	-	-	CASSSLLGSGLNEQFF	TGTGCCAGCAGTTCACTACTAGGCTCCGGTTTAAATGAGCAGTTCTTC
TRBJ2-3	TRBV28	-	TRBD2	CASSLLAGTLTDTQYF	TGTGCCAGCAGTTTACTAGCGGGAACCCTCACAGATACGCAGTATTTT
TRBJ2-5	TRBV5-4	few	TRBD2	CASSFGGLVGREETQYF	TGTGCCAGCAGCTTTGGTGGACTAGTCGGAAGGGAGGAGACCCAGTACTTC
TRBJ2-7	TRBV19	once	TRBD1	CASSRTGVGDYEQYF	TGTGCCAGTAGCAGAACAGGGGTAGGGGACTACGAGCAGTACTTC
TRBJ1-5	TRBV25-1	-	-	CASSGVISNQPQHF	TGTGCCAGCAGTGGTGTTATTAGCAATCAGCCCCAGCATTTT
TRBJ2-1	TRBV28	-	TRBD1	CASSYPPGTGGNEQFF	TGTGCCAGCAGTTACCCCCCCGGGACAGGGGGTAATGAGCAGTTCTTC